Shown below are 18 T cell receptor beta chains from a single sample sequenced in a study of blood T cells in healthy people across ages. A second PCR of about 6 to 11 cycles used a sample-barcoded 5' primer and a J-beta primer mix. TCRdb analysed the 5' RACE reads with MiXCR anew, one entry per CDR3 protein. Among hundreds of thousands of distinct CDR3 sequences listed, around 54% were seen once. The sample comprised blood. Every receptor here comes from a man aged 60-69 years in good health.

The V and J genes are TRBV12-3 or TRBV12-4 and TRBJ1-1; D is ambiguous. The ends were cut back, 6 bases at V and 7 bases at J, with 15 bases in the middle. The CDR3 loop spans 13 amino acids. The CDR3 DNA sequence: TGTGCCAGCAGCCAATTACCGGGCCGTGAAGCTTTCTTT. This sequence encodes CASSQLPGREAFF.

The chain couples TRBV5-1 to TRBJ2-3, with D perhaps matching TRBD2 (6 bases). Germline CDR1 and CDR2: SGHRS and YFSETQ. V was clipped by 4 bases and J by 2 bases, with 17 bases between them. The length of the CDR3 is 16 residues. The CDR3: CASSPLAGRDTDTQYF. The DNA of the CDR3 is TGCGCCAGCAGCCCCCTGGCAGGGCGGGACACAGATACGCAGTATTTT.

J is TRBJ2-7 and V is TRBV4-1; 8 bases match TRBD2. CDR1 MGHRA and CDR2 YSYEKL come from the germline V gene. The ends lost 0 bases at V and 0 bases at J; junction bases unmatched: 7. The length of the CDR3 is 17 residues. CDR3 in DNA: TGCGCCAGCAGCCAAGAGGCGGCAGGGACTAGCTCCTACGAGCAGTACTTC. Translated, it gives CASSQEAAGTSSYEQYF.

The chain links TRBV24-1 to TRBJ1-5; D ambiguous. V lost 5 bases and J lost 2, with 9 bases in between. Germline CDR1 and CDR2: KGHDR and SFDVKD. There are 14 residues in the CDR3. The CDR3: CATSGEFGNQPQHF. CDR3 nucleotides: TGTGCCACCAGTGGGGAGTTCGGCAATCAGCCCCAGCATTTT.

The CDR3 coding sequence is TGTGCCAGCAGGCAGGGACGGTCACCCCTCCACTTT. The encoded protein is CASRQGRSPLHF. The chain recombines TRBV7-9 with TRBJ1-6, with D perhaps matching TRBD1 (5 bases). V was cut by 6 bases and J by 10 bases, with 10 bases left in between. Germline CDR1 and CDR2: SEHNR and FQNEAQ (reference sequence). The CDR3 loop spans 12 amino acids.

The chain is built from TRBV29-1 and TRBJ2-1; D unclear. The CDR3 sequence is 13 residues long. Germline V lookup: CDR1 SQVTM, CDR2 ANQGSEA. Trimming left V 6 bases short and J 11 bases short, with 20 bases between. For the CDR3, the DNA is TGCAGCGTCGACCAGACGGCCCCCGGGCAGCAGTTCTTC. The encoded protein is CSVDQTAPGQQFF.

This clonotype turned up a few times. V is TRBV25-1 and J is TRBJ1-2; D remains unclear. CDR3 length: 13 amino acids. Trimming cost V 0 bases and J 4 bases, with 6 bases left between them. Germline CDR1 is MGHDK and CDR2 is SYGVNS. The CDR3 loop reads CASSEYGSYGYTF. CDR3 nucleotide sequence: TGTGCCAGCAGTGAATACGGGAGCTATGGCTACACCTTC.

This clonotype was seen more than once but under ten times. CDR3: CAINSGGAGETQYF. Written as DNA, the CDR3 is TGTGCCATCAATAGCGGGGGGGCCGGAGAGACCCAGTACTTC. V gene TRBV10-3 combines with J gene TRBJ2-5, with 11 bases identical to TRBD2. Unmatched junction bases numbered 5, after V lost 7 bases and J lost 4 bases. CDR3 length equals 14 residues. CDR1 ENHRY and CDR2 SYGVKD come from the germline V gene.

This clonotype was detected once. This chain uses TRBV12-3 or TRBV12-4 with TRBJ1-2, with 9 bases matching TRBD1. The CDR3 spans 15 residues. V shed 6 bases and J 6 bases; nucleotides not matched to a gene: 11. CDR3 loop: CASSTPGQGSDGYTF. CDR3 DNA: TGTGCCAGCAGCACCCCGGGACAGGGCTCTGATGGCTACACCTTC.

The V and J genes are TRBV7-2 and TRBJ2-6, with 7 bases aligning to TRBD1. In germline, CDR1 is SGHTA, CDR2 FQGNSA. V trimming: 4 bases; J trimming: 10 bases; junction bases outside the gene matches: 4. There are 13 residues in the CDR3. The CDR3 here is CASSSQGRNVLTF. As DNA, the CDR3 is TGTGCCAGCAGCTCACAGGGGCGGAACGTCCTGACTTTC.

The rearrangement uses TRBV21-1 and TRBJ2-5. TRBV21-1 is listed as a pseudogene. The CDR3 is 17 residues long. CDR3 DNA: TGTGCCAGCAGCAAATCGAAGTACCTAAGCTCCCAAGAGACCCAGTACTTC. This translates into CASSKSKYLSSQETQYF.

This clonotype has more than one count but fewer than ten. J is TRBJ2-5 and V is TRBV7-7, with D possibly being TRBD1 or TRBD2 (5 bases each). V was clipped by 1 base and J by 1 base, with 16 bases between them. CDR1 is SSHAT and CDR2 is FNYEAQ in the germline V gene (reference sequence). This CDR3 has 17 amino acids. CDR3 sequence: CASSLGAIRDAQETQYF. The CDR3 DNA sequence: TGTGCCAGCAGCTTAGGGGCGATCCGGGACGCCCAAGAGACCCAGTACTTC.

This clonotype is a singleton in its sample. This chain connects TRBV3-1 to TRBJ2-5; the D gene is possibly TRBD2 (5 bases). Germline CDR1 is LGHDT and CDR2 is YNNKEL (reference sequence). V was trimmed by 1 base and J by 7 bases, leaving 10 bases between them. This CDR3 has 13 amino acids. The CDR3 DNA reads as TGTGCCAGCAGCCAAGTTGTGGAGGCGACCCAGTACTTC. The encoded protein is CASSQVVEATQYF.

The CDR3 spells CSTRRGVNTEAFF. The CDR3 nucleotides read TGCAGCACACGAAGAGGGGTTAACACTGAAGCTTTCTTT. The rearrangement links TRBV29-1 to TRBJ1-1, with D possibly matching TRBD1 (5 bases). Trimming pared 8 bases from V and 2 bases from J, leaving 15 bases between. The CDR3 sequence is 13 residues long. Germline CDR1 SQVTM, CDR2 ANQGSEA.

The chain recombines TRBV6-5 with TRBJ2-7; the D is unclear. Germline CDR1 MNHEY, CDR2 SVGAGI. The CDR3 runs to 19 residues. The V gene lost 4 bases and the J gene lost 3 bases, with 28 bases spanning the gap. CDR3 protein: CASSSTDLEVDDPFYEQYF. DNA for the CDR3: TGTGCCAGCAGTTCCACGGACCTCGAAGTTGACGATCCTTTCTACGAGCAGTACTTC.

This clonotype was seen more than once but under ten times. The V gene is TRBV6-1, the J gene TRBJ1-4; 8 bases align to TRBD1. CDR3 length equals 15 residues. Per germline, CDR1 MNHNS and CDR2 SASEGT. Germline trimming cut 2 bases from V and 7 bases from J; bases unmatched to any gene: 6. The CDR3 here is CASSERQGIGEKLFF. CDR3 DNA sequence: TGTGCCAGCAGTGAAAGACAGGGGATAGGTGAAAAACTGTTTTTT.

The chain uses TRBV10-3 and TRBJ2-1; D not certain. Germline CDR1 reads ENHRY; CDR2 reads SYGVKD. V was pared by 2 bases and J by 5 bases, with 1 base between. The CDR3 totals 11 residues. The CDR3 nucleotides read TGTGCCATCAGTGAGGACAATGAGCAGTTCTTC. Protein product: CAISEDNEQFF.

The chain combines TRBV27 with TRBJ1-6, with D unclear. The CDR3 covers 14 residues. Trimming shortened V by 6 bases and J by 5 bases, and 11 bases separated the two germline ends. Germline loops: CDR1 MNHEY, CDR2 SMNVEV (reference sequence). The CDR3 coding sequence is TGTGCCAGCAGGTATCACGCCGATAATTCACCCCTCCACTTT. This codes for CASRYHADNSPLHF.